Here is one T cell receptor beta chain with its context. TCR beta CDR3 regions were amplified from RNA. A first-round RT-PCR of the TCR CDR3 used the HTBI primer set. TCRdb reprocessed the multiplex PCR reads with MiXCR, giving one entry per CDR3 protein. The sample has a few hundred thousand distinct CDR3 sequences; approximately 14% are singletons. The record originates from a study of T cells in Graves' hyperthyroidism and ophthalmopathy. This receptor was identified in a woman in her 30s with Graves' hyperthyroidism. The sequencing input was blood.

The CDR3 protein is CASSQLAGIPYNEQFF. In DNA form, the CDR3 reads TGCGCCAGCAGCCAATTAGCAGGGATCCCCTACAATGAGCAGTTCTTC. The gene calls are TRBV4-1 and TRBJ2-1; maybe TRBD1 (5 bases). The V end lost 2 bases, the J end lost 2 bases, and 13 bases lay between the germline ends. Germline V CDR1 and CDR2: MGHRA, YSYEKL. The length of the CDR3 is 16 residues.